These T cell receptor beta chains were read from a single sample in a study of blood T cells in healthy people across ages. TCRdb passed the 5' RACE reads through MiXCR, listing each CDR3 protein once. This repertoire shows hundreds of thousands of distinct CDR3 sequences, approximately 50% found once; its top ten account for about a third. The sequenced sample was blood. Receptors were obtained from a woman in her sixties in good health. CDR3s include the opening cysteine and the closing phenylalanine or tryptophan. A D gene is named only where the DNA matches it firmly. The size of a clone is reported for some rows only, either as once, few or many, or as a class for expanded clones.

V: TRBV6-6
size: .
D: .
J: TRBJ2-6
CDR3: CASSYRPTRSGANVLTF
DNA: TGTGCCAGCAGTTACAGGCCCACTCGCTCTGGGGCCAACGTCCTGACTTTC

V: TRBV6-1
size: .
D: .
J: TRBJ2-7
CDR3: CASKGALLGVYEQYF
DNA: TGTGCCAGCAAGGGTGCTCTCCTGGGGGTCTACGAGCAGTACTTC

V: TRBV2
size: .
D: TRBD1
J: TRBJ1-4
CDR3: CASSEGQGDEKLFF
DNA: TGTGCCAGCAGTGAGGGACAGGGTGATGAAAAACTGTTTTTT

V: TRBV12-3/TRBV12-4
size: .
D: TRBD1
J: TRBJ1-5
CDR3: CASSPPGQGNQPQHF
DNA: TGTGCCAGCAGTCCACCGGGACAGGGCAATCAGCCCCAGCATTTT

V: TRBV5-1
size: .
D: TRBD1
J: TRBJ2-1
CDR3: CASSSGQGRNEQFF
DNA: TGCGCCAGCAGCTCTGGACAGGGGAGGAATGAGCAGTTCTTC

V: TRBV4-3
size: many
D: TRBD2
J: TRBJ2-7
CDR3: CASSQGLAENYEQYF
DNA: TGCGCCAGCAGCCAAGGACTAGCGGAGAATTACGAGCAGTACTTC

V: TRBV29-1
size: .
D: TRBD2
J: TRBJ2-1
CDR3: CSVAPTSNNEQFF
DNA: TGCAGCGTTGCCCCGACTAGCAACAATGAGCAGTTCTTC

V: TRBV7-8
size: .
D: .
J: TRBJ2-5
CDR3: CAGSVGTVRETQYF
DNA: TGTGCCGGCAGCGTGGGGACGGTCCGAGAGACCCAGTACTTC

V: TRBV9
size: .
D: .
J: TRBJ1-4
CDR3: CASSVGRPPNEKLFF
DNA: TGTGCCAGCAGCGTAGGTCGCCCACCTAATGAAAAACTGTTTTTT

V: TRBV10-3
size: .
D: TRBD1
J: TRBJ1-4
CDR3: CASSGQGSEKLFF
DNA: TGTGCCTCCTCGGGACAGGGGAGTGAAAAACTGTTTTTT

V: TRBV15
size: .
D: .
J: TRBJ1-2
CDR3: CATSTRSHGYTF
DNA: TGTGCCACCAGCACACGATCTCATGGCTACACCTTC

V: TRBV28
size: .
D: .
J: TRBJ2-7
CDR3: CASSLSPMGTSYEQYF
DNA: TGTGCCAGCAGTTTATCCCCGATGGGGACCTCCTACGAGCAGTACTTC

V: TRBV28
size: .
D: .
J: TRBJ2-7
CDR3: CVSSQNYERYF
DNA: TGTGTCAGCAGTCAAAACTACGAGCGGTACTTC

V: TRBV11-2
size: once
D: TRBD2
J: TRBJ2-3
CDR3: CASSRFPGTSGQRADTQYF
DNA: TGTGCCAGCAGCCGATTCCCCGGGACTAGCGGGCAACGGGCAGATACGCAGTATTTT

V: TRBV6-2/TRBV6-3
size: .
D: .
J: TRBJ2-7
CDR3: CASSWQGFLMYF
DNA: TGTGCCAGCAGTTGGCAGGGCTTCCTTATGTACTTC

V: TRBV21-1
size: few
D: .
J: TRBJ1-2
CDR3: CASSDHEGNYGYTF
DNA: TGTGCCAGCAGCGACCACGAGGGGAACTATGGCTACACCTTC

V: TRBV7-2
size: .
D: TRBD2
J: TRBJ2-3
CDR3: CASIPRGAGGTDTQYF
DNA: TGTGCCAGCATCCCACGGGGAGCGGGAGGCACAGATACGCAGTATTTT

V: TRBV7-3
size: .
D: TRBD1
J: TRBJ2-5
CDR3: CASSHGQGLGETQYF
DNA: TGTGCCAGCAGTCACGGACAGGGTCTAGGAGAGACCCAGTACTTC

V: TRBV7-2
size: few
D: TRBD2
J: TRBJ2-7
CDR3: CASSLGLSGSNEQYF
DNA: TGTGCCAGCAGCTTAGGCCTTAGCGGGAGCAACGAGCAGTACTTC

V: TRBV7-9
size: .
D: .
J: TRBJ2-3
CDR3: CASSRQSPTADAQYF
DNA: TGTGCCAGCAGCCGACAGTCTCCGACCGCAGATGCGCAGTATTTT

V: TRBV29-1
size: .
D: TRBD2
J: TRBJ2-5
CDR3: CSVESPGTGGLAGVVFNEQYF
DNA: TGCAGCGTTGAATCCCCCGGGACAGGGGGACTAGCGGGAGTTGTTTTCAATGAGCAGTACTTC

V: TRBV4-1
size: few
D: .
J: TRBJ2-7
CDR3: CASSQRQSSSYNEQYF
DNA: TGCGCCAGCAGCCAGAGACAGTCTAGCTCCTACAATGAGCAGTACTTC

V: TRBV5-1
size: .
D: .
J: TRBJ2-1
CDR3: CASSLAMAGNEQFF
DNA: TGCGCCAGCAGCTTGGCTATGGCGGGGAATGAGCAGTTCTTC

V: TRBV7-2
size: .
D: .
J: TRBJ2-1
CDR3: CASSFLAFEQFF
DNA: TGTGCCAGCAGCTTTCTAGCATTTGAGCAGTTCTTC

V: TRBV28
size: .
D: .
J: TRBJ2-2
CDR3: CASSLRSRELFF
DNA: TGTGCCAGCAGTTTACGGTCGAGGGAGCTGTTTTTT

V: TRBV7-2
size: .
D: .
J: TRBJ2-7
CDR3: CASSFGQFVPYEQYF
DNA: TGTGCCAGCAGTTTCGGACAATTCGTCCCCTACGAGCAGTACTTC

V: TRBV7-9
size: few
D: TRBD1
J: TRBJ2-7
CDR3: CASSSRTGVSYEQYF
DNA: TGTGCCAGCAGCTCACGGACAGGGGTCTCCTACGAGCAGTACTTC

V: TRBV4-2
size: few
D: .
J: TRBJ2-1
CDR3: CASSRGAGVQGEQFF
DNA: TGTGCCAGCAGCCGAGGAGCAGGGGTGCAGGGTGAGCAGTTCTTC

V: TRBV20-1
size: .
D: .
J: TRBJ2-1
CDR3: CSASPTSYKFDEQFF
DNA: TGCAGTGCTAGCCCCACTAGCTATAAATTCGATGAGCAGTTCTTC

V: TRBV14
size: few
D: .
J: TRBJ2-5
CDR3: CASSQWSQETQYF
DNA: TGTGCCAGCAGCCAATGGAGCCAAGAGACCCAGTACTTC

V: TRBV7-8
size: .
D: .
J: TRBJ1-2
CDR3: CASSSTGFTGGYTF
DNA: TGTGCCAGCAGCTCGACGGGGTTCACGGGGGGCTACACCTTC

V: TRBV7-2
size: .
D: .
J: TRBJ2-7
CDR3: CASSLAVTGYEQYF
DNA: TGTGCCAGCAGCTTAGCCGTGACGGGTTACGAGCAGTACTTC

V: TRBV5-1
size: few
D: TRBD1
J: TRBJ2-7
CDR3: CASKTLGTDPREQYF
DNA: TGCGCCAGCAAAACCCTTGGGACAGACCCTCGCGAGCAGTACTTC

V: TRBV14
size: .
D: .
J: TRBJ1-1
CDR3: CASSQDWNSEAFF
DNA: TGTGCCAGCAGCCAAGACTGGAACAGTGAAGCTTTCTTT

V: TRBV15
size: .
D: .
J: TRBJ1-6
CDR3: CATSREVTGSSPLHF
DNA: TGTGCCACCAGCAGAGAAGTGACAGGCAGTTCACCCCTCCACTTT

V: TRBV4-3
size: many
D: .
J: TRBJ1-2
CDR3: CASSSQGLGGYTF
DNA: TGCGCCAGCAGCTCCCAGGGTCTGGGGGGCTACACCTTC